There are many counts of the clone carrying this TCR beta chain. Germline V lookup: CDR1 LNHDA, CDR2 SQIVND (reference sequence). Trimming removed 6 bases from V and 1 base from J; junction bases left unmatched: 5. CDR3 length: 15 residues. The data originate from a study of T cells in Graves' hyperthyroidism and ophthalmopathy. Amplification targeted TCR beta CDR3 regions from RNA transcripts. First-round RT-PCR with HTBI primers amplified the TCR CDR3 region. TCRdb fed the multiplex PCR reads into MiXCR, producing one record per CDR3 protein. The data show 250,000 to 300,000 distinct CDR3 sequences, with roughly 13% seen just once and less than 8% held by the top ten.

The chain combines TRBV19 with TRBJ2-1, with TRBD1 matching 8 bases. This clonotype was obtained from a woman aged 40 to 50 with Graves' hyperthyroidism. What was sequenced was blood. As DNA, the CDR3 is TGTGCCAGTAGCCAAACAGGGGGATCCTACAATGAGCAGTTCTTC. Residues: CASSQTGGSYNEQFF.